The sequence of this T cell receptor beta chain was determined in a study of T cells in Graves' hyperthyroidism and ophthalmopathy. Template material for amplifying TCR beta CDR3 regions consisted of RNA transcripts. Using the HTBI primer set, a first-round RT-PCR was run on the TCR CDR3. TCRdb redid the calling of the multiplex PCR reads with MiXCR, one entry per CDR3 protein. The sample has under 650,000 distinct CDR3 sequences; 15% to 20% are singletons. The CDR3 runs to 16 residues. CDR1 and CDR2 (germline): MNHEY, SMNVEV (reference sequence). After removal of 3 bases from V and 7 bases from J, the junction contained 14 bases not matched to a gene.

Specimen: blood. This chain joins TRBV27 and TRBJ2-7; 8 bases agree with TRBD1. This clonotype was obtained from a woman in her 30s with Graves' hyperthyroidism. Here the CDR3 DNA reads TGTGCCAGCAGTTTTGGGGGTTACAGGGGGAGCGGGGAGCAGTACTTC. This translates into CASSFGGYRGSGEQYF.